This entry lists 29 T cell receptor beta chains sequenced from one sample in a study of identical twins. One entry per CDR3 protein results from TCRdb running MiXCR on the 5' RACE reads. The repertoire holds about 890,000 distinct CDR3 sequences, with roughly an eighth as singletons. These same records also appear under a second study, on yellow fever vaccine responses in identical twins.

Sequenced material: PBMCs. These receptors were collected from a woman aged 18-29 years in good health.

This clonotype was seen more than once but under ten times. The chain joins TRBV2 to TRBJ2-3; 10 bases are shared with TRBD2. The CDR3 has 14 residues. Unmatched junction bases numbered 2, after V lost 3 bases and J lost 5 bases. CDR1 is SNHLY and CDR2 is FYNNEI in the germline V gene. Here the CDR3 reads CASSDSGGLDTQYF. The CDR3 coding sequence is TGTGCCAGCAGTGATAGCGGGGGGTTAGATACGCAGTATTTT. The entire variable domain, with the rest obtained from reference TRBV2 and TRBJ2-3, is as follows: EPEVTQTPSHQVTQMGQEVILRCVPISNHLYFYWYRQILGQKVEFLVSFYNNEISEKSEIFDDQFSVERPDGSNFTLKIRSTKLEDSAMYFCASSDSGGLDTQYFGPGTRLTVL.

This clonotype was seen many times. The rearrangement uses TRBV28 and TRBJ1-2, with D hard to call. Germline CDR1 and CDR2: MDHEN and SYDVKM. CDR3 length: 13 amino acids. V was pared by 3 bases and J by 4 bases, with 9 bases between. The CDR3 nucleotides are TGTGCCAGCAGTTTCTCACCTCTCTATGGCTACACCTTC. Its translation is CASSFSPLYGYTF.

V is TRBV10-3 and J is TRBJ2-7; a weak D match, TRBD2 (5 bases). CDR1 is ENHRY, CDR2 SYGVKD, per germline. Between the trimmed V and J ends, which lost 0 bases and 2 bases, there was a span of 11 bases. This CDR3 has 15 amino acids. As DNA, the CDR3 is TGTGCCATCAGTGAGTCGGAGGACCGAACCTACGAGCAGTACTTC. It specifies CAISESEDRTYEQYF.

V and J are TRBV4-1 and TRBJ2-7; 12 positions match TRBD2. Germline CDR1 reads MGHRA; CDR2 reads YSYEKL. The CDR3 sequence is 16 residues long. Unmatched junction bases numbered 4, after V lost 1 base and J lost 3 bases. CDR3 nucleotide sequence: TGCGCCAGCAGCCAAGGACTAGCGGGAGTGGGCTACGAGCAGTACTTC. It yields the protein CASSQGLAGVGYEQYF.

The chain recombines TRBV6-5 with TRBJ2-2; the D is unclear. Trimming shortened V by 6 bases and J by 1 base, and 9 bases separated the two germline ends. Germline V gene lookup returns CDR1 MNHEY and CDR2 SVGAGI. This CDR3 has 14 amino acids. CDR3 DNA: TGTGCCAGCAGCTACCCCCAGAACACCGGGGAGCTGTTTTTT. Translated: CASSYPQNTGELFF.

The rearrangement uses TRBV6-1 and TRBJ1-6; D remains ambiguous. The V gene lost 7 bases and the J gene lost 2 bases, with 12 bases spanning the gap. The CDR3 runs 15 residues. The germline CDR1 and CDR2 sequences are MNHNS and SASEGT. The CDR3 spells CASTSADPYNSPLHF. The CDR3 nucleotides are TGTGCCAGCACATCGGCGGACCCCTATAATTCACCCCTCCACTTT.

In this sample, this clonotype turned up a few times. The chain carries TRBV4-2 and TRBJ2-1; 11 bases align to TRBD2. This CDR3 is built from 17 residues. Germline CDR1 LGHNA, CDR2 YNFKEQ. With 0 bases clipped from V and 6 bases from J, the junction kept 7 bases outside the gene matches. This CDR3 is CASSQEVGLAGRNEQFF. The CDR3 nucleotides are TGTGCCAGCAGCCAAGAGGTCGGACTAGCGGGTCGCAATGAGCAGTTCTTC.

The CDR3, as DNA: TGTGCCAGCAGCTTGCCTCCCGGCATTCAGTACTTC. This codes for CASSLPPGIQYF. The V and J genes are TRBV5-5 and TRBJ2-4; D uncertain. The length of the CDR3 is 12 residues. Germline CDR1 and CDR2: SGHKS and YYEKEE (reference sequence). Trimming stripped 1 base from V and 9 bases from J, with 8 bases between.

This CDR3 is CASSSREVELGTQYF. CDR3 nucleotide sequence: TGTGCCAGCAGTTCCAGGGAGGTTGAACTCGGGACCCAGTACTTC. The rearrangement joins TRBV12-3 or TRBV12-4 to TRBJ2-5, with D maybe TRBD2 (6 bases). The CDR3 covers 15 residues. V was shortened by 4 bases and J by 7 bases, with 19 bases between the two germline ends.

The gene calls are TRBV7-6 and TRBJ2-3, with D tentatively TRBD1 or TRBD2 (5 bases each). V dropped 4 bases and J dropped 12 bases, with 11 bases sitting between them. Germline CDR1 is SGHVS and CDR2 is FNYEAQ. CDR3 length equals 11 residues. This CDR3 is CASSSGTTQYF. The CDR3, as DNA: TGTGCCAGCAGCTCCGGGACCACCCAGTATTTT.

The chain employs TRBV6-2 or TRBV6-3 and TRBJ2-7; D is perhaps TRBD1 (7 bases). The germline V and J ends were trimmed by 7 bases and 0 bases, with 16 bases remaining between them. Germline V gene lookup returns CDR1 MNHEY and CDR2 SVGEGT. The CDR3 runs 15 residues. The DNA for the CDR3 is TGTGCCAGCACCGGAGGGGGCCGTAGCTCCTACGAGCAGTACTTC. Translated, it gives CASTGGGRSSYEQYF.

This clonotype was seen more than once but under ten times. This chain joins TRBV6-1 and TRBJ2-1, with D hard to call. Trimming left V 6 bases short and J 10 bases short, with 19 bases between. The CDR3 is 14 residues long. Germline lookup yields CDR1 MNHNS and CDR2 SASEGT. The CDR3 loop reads CASSPFADLGEQFF. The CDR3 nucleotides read TGTGCCAGCAGCCCTTTTGCCGACCTAGGGGAGCAGTTCTTC.

The CDR3 DNA follows: TGTGCCACCAGCAGAGATCACCCGGGACTAGCTTTTGAGCAGTTCTTC. It encodes CATSRDHPGLAFEQFF. The rearrangement joins TRBV15 to TRBJ2-1; 9 bases agree with TRBD2. With V trimmed by 0 bases and J by 9 bases, 9 bases remained unmatched. Germline CDR1 reads LNHNV; CDR2 reads YYDKDF (reference sequence). CDR3 size: 16 residues.

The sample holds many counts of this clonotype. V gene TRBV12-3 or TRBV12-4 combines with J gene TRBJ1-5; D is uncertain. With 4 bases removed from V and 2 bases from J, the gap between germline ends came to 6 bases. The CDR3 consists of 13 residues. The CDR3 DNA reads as TGTGCCAGCAGTTCTAAGGGCAATCAGCCCCAGCATTTT. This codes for CASSSKGNQPQHF.

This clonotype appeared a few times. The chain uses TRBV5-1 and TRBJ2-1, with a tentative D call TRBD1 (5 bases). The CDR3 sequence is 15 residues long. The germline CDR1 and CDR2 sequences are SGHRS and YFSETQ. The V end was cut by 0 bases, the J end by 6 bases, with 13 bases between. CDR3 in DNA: TGCGCCAGCAGCTTGGCCGGCAAGGGGATCAATGAGCAGTTCTTC. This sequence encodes CASSLAGKGINEQFF.

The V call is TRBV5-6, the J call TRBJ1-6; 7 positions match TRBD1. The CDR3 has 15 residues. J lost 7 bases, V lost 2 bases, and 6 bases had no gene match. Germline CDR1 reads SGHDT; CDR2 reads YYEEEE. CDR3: CASSLPTGYNSPLHF. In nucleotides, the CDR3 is TGTGCCAGCAGCTTACCGACAGGGTACAATTCACCCCTCCACTTT.

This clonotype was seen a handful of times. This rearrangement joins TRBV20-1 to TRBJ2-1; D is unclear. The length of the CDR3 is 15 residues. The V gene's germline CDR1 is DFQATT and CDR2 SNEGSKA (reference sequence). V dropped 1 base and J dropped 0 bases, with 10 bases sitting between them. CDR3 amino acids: CSARATLSSYNEQFF. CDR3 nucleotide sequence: TGCAGTGCTAGAGCGACCTTGAGCTCCTACAATGAGCAGTTCTTC.

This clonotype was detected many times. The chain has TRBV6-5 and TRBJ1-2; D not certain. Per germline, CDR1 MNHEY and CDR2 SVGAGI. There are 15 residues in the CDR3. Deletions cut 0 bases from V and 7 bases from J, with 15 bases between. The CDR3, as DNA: TGTGCCAGCAGTTACTCGGGTCTCCTCTTCGCTGGCTACACCTTC. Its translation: CASSYSGLLFAGYTF.

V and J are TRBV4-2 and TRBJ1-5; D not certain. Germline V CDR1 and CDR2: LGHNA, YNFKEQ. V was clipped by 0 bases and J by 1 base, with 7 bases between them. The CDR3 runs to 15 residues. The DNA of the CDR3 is TGTGCCAGCAGCCAAGACGGGAAAAGCAATCAGCCCCAGCATTTT. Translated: CASSQDGKSNQPQHF.

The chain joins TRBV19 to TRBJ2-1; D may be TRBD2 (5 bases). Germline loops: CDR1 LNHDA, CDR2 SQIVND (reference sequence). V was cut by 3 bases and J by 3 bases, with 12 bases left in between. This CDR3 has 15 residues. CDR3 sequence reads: CASSILEGNYNEQFF. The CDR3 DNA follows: TGTGCCAGTAGTATCCTAGAGGGAAACTACAATGAGCAGTTCTTC.

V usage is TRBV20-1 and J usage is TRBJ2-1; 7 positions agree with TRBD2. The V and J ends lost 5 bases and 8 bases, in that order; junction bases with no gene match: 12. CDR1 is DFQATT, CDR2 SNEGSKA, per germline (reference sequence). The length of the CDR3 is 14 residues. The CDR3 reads CSALPSGKGDEQFF. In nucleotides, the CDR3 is TGCAGTGCTTTACCCAGCGGGAAAGGCGATGAGCAGTTCTTC.

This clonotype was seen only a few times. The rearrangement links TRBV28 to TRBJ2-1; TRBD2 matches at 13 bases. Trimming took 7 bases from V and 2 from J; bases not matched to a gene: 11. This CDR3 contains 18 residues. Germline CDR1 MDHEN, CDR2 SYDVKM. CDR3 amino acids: CASTSRTSGRGTYNEQFF. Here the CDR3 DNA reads TGTGCCAGCACCTCTAGGACTAGCGGGAGAGGAACCTACAATGAGCAGTTCTTC.

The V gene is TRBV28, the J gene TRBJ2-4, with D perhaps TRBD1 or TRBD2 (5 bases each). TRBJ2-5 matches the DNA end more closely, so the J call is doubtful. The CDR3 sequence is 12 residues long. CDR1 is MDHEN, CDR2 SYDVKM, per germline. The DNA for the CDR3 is TGTGCCAGCGGGGACGTAGGGAGGACCCAGTACTTC. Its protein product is CASGDVGRTQYF.

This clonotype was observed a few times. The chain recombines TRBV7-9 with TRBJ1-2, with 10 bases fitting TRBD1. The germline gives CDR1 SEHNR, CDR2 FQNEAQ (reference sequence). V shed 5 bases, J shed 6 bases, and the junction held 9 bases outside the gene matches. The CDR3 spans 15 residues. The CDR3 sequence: CASSPRDRGSHGYTF. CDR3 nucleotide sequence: TGTGCCAGCAGCCCCCGGGACAGGGGTTCCCATGGCTACACCTTC.

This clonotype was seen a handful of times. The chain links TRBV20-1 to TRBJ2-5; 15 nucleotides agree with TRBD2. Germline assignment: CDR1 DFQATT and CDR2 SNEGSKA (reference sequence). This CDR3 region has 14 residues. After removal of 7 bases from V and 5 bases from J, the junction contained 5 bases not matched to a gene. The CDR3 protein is CSVGLAGGGETQYF. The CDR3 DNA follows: TGCAGTGTGGGACTAGCGGGGGGAGGGGAGACCCAGTACTTC.

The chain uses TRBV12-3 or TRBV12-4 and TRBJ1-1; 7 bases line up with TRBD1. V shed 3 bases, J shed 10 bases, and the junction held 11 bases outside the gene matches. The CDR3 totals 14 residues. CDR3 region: CASSLGNGRGGAFF. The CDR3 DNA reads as TGTGCCAGCAGTTTGGGAAACGGCAGGGGGGGAGCTTTCTTT.

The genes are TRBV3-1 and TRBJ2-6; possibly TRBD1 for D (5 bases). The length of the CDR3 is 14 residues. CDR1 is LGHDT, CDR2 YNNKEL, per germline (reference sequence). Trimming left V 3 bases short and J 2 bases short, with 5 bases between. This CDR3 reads CASSQGPGANVLTF. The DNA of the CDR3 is TGTGCCAGCAGCCAGGGGCCTGGGGCCAACGTCCTGACTTTC.

The CDR3 region is CSAPGLLPEQFF. The DNA for the CDR3 is TGCAGTGCTCCCGGACTATTACCTGAGCAGTTCTTC. The chain carries TRBV20-1 and TRBJ2-1, with a possible D match to TRBD2 (6 bases). The germline CDR1 and CDR2 sequences are DFQATT and SNEGSKA (reference sequence). The V end was cut by 5 bases, the J end by 9 bases, with 14 bases between. This CDR3 has 12 residues.

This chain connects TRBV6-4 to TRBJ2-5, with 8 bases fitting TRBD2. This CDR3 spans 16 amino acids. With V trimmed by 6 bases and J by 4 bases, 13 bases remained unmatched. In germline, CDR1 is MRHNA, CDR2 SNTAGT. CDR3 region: CASRAPPGLDSETQYF. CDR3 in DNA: TGTGCCAGCAGGGCCCCCCCGGGACTAGATTCAGAGACCCAGTACTTC.